The next 8 T cell receptor beta chains were all read from a single sample in a study of blood T cell repertoires in COVID-19. Profiled with immunoSEQ multiplex PCR; TCRdb holds only in-frame clones, not every one. The sample lists some 100,000 clones, approximately 86% occurring once. Sequenced material: peripheral blood. Receptors originate from a human donor in a cohort sampled during active COVID-19.

The gene calls are TRBV24-1 and TRBJ2-1; D might be TRBD2 (6 bases). V lost 5 bases and J 4 bases, leaving 11 bases between the germline ends. The CDR3 has 14 amino acids. Germline CDR1 and CDR2: KGHDR and SFDVKD. The DNA of the CDR3 is TGTGCCACCAGTGCCCTCGGGGGATACAATGAGCAGTTCTTC. Translating it yields CATSALGGYNEQFF.

The rearrangement uses TRBV28 and TRBJ2-1; TRBD1 is a possible D gene (5 bases). Germline CDR1 and CDR2: MDHEN and SYDVKM. Between the trimmed V and J ends, which lost 5 bases and 11 bases, there was a span of 16 bases. The CDR3 is made up of 13 amino acids. DNA for the CDR3: TGTGCCAGCAGTGTGGACACGACAAATAAGCAGTTCTTC. Its translation is CASSVDTTNKQFF.

The chain uses TRBV15 and TRBJ1-2; D is ambiguous. The V end was cut by 0 bases, the J end by 4 bases, with 6 bases between. Germline CDR1 LNHNV, CDR2 YYDKDF (reference sequence). This CDR3 has 13 amino acids. The CDR3: CATSRDAGYGYTF. Here the CDR3 DNA reads TGTGCCACCAGCAGAGATGCCGGCTATGGCTACACCTTC.

The V gene is TRBV9, the J gene TRBJ2-7; 7 bases agree with TRBD2. Per the germline V gene, CDR1 is SGDLS and CDR2 is YYNGEE. V gave up 4 bases and J gave up 2 bases; unmatched junction bases: 12. The CDR3 is made up of 16 amino acids. CDR3 DNA: TGTGCCAGCAGCTCCTCTCCAGTCCGGGGGGCCTACGAGCAGTACTTC. Translating it yields CASSSSPVRGAYEQYF.

The V gene is TRBV15, the J gene TRBJ2-2, with 7 bases aligning to TRBD1. V dropped 4 bases and J dropped 3; count of bases not matched to a gene: 5. From germline, CDR1 is LNHNV and CDR2 YYDKDF (reference sequence). CDR3 size: 15 residues. DNA for the CDR3: TGTGCCACCAGCACCCGGGACAGATACACCGGGGAGCTGTTTTTT. It specifies CATSTRDRYTGELFF.

The rearrangement links TRBV5-5 to TRBJ1-3; tentatively, D is TRBD1 (6 bases). V gave up 2 bases and J gave up 4 bases, with 10 bases separating them. Germline CDR1 and CDR2: SGHKS and YYEKEE (reference sequence). The CDR3 is made up of 14 amino acids. The CDR3 DNA reads as TGTGCCAGCAGCTTACAGGGTACAGGAAACACCATATATTTT. Translated, it gives CASSLQGTGNTIYF. The variable domain in full, with the rest retrieved from reference TRBV5-5 and TRBJ1-3, is DAGVTQSPTHLIKTRGQQVTLRCSPISGHKSVSWYQQVLGQGPQFIFQYYEKEERGRGNFPDRFSARQFPNYSSELNVNALLLGDSALYLCASSLQGTGNTIYFGEGSWLTVV.

The count of this clone is one. The rearrangement links TRBV5-1 to TRBJ1-1; D possibly corresponds to TRBD1 (5 bases). Germline CDR1 is SGHRS and CDR2 is YFSETQ. This CDR3 spans 17 amino acids. V shed 3 bases and J shed 0 bases, with 18 bases lying between them. CDR3 nucleotide sequence: TGCGCCAGCAGCTCAGTCGGGGGAGGGGCCGTGAACACTGAAGCTTTCTTT. Translation: CASSSVGGGAVNTEAFF.

This chain uses TRBV6-5 with TRBJ1-2; D call uncertain. This CDR3 comprises 13 residues. With 6 bases removed from V and 5 bases from J, the gap between germline ends came to 13 bases. Per germline, CDR1 MNHEY and CDR2 SVGAGI. The CDR3 loop is CASRAEGWYGYTF. The CDR3 bases are TGTGCCAGCAGAGCGGAGGGATGGTATGGCTACACCTTC.